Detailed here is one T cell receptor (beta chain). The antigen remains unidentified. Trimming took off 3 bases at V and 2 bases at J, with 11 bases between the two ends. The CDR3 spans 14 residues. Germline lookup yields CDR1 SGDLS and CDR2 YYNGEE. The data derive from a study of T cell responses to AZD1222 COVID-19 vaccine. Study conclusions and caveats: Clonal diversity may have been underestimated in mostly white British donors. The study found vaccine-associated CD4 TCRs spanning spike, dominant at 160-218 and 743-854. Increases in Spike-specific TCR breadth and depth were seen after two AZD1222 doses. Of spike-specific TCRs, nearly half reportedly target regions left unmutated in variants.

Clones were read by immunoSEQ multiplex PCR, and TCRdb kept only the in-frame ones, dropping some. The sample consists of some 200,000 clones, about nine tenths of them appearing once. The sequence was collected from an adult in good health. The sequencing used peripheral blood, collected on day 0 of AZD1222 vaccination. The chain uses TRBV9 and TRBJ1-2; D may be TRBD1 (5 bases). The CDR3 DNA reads TGTGCCAGCAGCGCCAACGGGGGGAACTATGGCTACACCTTC. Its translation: CASSANGGNYGYTF.